The 29 T cell receptor beta chains below were found in one sample sequenced in a study of cytotoxic CD8 clonotypes in ibrutinib-treated CLL. The protocol was immunoSEQ multiplex PCR, while the TCRdb copy is restricted to in-frame clones and leaves out a portion. The table records under 200,000 clones, roughly 77% of them present only once. The sequenced sample was PBMCs, obtained after 12 months of ibrutinib treatment. These receptors were taken from a human donor with chronic lymphocytic leukemia.

This chain links TRBV28 with TRBJ1-2; D unresolved. Germline lookup yields CDR1 MDHEN and CDR2 SYDVKM. With 6 bases removed from V and 8 bases from J, the gap between germline ends came to 13 bases. The CDR3 covers 12 residues. Written as DNA, the CDR3 is TGTGCCAGCAGCTCCTCACTCCAGGGCTACACCTTC. Translating gives CASSSSLQGYTF.

This chain connects TRBV29-1 to TRBJ2-1; D is ambiguous. V lost 7 bases and J 9 bases, leaving 13 bases between the germline ends. This CDR3 contains 11 residues. Germline V CDR1 and CDR2: SQVTM, ANQGSEA. This CDR3 is CSAFLQIEQFF. CDR3 DNA sequence: TGCAGCGCCTTTCTCCAAATTGAGCAGTTCTTC.

The chain is built from TRBV7-9 and TRBJ1-1, with D tentatively TRBD1 (5 bases). This CDR3 has 12 residues. The germline V gene encodes CDR1 SEHNR and CDR2 FQNEAQ (reference sequence). V was cut by 8 bases and J by 5 bases, with 12 bases left in between. This CDR3 is CASSVRGTEAFF. The CDR3 DNA is TGTGCCAGCTCCGTAAGGGGAACTGAAGCTTTCTTT.

This clone was seen more than once but under ten times. The genes are TRBV14 and TRBJ1-2, with D maybe TRBD1 (5 bases). Germline V lookup: CDR1 SGHDN, CDR2 FVKESK. The CDR3 extends over 18 amino acids. Trimming removed 4 bases at V and 2 bases at J, with 23 bases between. CDR3 DNA: TGTGCCAGCAGCCCCCGATTGAGGGTGATGTGGGGCAACTATGGCTACACCTTC. Its protein product is CASSPRLRVMWGNYGYTF.

CDR3 coding DNA: TGTGCCAGCAGTTTATTTTTTGTGAGAACATTCTCTGGAAACACCATATATTTT. Its translation: CASSLFFVRTFSGNTIYF. The chain is built from TRBV28 and TRBJ1-3, with D uncertain. There are 18 residues in the CDR3. CDR1 MDHEN and CDR2 SYDVKM come from the germline V gene. V was shortened by 1 base and J by 0 bases, with 16 bases between the two germline ends.

The CDR3 loop is CASSVKGHNNYGYTF. CDR3 nucleotides: TGTGCCAGCAGCGTCAAGGGGCATAACAACTATGGCTACACCTTC. J is TRBJ1-2 and V is TRBV9; TRBD1 might be the D (5 bases). This CDR3 is 15 amino acids long. Between the trimmed V and J ends, which lost 2 bases and 2 bases, there was a span of 13 bases. CDR1 SGDLS and CDR2 YYNGEE come from the germline V gene.

The chain is built from TRBV5-1 and TRBJ2-7, with D maybe TRBD2 (5 bases). There are 15 residues in the CDR3. CDR1 SGHRS and CDR2 YFSETQ come from the germline V gene. Trimming took off 2 bases at V and 0 bases at J, with 12 bases between the two ends. The CDR3 protein is CASSFTPGDSYEQYF. The CDR3 DNA follows: TGCGCCAGCAGCTTTACGCCCGGGGACTCCTACGAGCAGTACTTC.

The chain recombines TRBV28 with TRBJ2-3; D is unclear. Germline CDR1 and CDR2: MDHEN and SYDVKM. Trimming took off 7 bases at V and 6 bases at J, with 14 bases between the two ends. The CDR3 totals 13 residues. In DNA, the CDR3 is TGTGCCAGCAACCGGGCCCCAGCGGATACGCAGTATTTT. Its protein product is CASNRAPADTQYF.

This chain uses TRBV11-2 with TRBJ2-5, with TRBD1 as a possible D gene (6 bases). Germline CDR1 and CDR2: SGHAT and FQNNGV. This CDR3 comprises 13 residues. Trimming took off 5 bases at V and 5 bases at J, with 12 bases between the two ends. Here the CDR3 DNA reads TGTGCCAGCAGCCGTACAGGGTCGGAGACCCAGTACTTC. It specifies CASSRTGSETQYF.

The chain is built from TRBV13 and TRBJ2-7; 10 bases are a match to TRBD1. V lost 2 bases, J lost 2 bases, and 3 bases stayed unmatched. This CDR3 is 15 amino acids long. CDR1 and CDR2 (germline): PRHDT, FYEKMQ (reference sequence). CDR3 sequence (DNA): TGTGCCAGCAGCTTATTTGGGACAGGGGCCTACGAGCAGTACTTC. Protein sequence: CASSLFGTGAYEQYF.

The chain combines TRBV6-1 with TRBJ2-6; 7 bases align to TRBD1. Germline trimming cut 6 bases from V and 2 bases from J; bases unmatched to any gene: 4. This CDR3 spans 15 amino acids. Germline V lookup: CDR1 MNHNS, CDR2 SASEGT. CDR3 in amino acids: CASRRTGAGANVLTF. CDR3 DNA: TGTGCCAGCAGGCGCACAGGGGCTGGGGCCAACGTCCTGACTTTC.

This chain joins TRBV28 and TRBJ1-3; no clear D gene. The CDR3 spans 13 residues. The ends were cut back, 5 bases at V and 0 bases at J, with 5 bases in the middle. Germline CDR1 is MDHEN and CDR2 is SYDVKM. The CDR3 DNA follows: TGTGCCAGCAGTACAGACTCTGGAAACACCATATATTTT. Translating gives CASSTDSGNTIYF.

This chain uses TRBV2 with TRBJ2-5, with TRBD1 matching 9 bases. In germline, CDR1 is SNHLY, CDR2 FYNNEI. This CDR3 spans 13 amino acids. With V trimmed by 7 bases and J by 4 bases, 4 bases remained unmatched. The CDR3 sequence: CASTNRGRETQYF. The CDR3 nucleotides are TGTGCCAGCACGAACAGGGGGCGAGAGACCCAGTACTTC.

This sequence joins TRBV9 and TRBJ1-4; TRBD1 aligns across 7 bases. J gave up 5 bases and V 6 bases, and 10 bases lay outside the gene matches. The CDR3 is made up of 15 amino acids. Germline CDR1 SGDLS, CDR2 YYNGEE. CDR3 coding DNA: TGTGCCAGCAACAGACAGGGTCGGGAGAATGAAAAACTGTTTTTT. Translation gives CASNRQGRENEKLFF.

This chain connects TRBV18 to TRBJ1-1; TRBD1 matches 7 bases. The junction had 10 bases not matched to a gene; V was cut back by 2 bases and J by 4 bases. The length of the CDR3 is 16 residues. From germline, CDR1 is KGHSH and CDR2 LQKENI. In DNA, the CDR3 is TGTGCCAGCTCACCATCTCCAACAGGGGCAGGCACTGAAGCTTTCTTT. Its protein product is CASSPSPTGAGTEAFF.

This rearrangement joins TRBV28 to TRBJ2-7, with 8 bases aligning to TRBD2. CDR1 is MDHEN and CDR2 is SYDVKM in the germline V gene. V shed 5 bases and J 6 bases; nucleotides not matched to a gene: 12. The CDR3 runs 15 residues. CDR3 nucleotides: TGTGCCAGCAGTCTGCTGAGCGGGAGTGGGGGCGAGCAGTACTTC. Its translation is CASSLLSGSGGEQYF.

V usage is TRBV14 and J usage is TRBJ1-3; D call uncertain. CDR1 and CDR2 (germline): SGHDN, FVKESK. V was cut by 4 bases and J by 0 bases, with 13 bases left in between. This CDR3 is 16 amino acids long. CDR3 DNA: TGTGCCAGCAGCCGCAAGCGGATCAGCTCTGGAAACACCATATATTTT. Translation gives CASSRKRISSGNTIYF. Full variable domain (remainder filled in from reference TRBV14 and TRBJ1-3): EAGVTQFPSHSVIEKGQTVTLRCDPISGHDNLYWYRRVMGKEIKFLLHFVKESKQDESGMPNNRFLAERTGGTYSTLKVQPAELEDSGVYFCASSRKRISSGNTIYFGEGSWLTVV.

In this sample, this clone turned up a few times. V and J are TRBV21-1 and TRBJ2-1; TRBD2, the table's D call, was not compared with the DNA. TRBV21-1 represents a pseudogene. CDR3 size: 13 residues. The DNA for the CDR3 is TGTGCCAGCAGCACCCGGGGGGGGTTAAGGCAGTTCTTC. This encodes CASSTRGGLRQFF.

The chain joins TRBV11-1 to TRBJ2-2; a possible D gene is TRBD2 (5 bases). The CDR3 has 14 amino acids. Trimming took 5 bases from V and 1 from J, leaving 8 bases between them. Germline V gives CDR1 SGHAT, CDR2 FQDESV (reference sequence). This CDR3 reads CASSPRENTGELFF. The CDR3 bases are TGTGCCAGCAGCCCCCGGGAGAACACCGGGGAGCTGTTTTTT.

This clone has just a few counts. The genes are TRBV7-8 and TRBJ1-6; tentative D call: TRBD1 (5 bases). This CDR3 is 13 amino acids long. CDR1 and CDR2 from the germline V gene are SGHVS and FQNEAQ. Trimming took off 5 bases at V and 9 bases at J, with 11 bases between the two ends. The CDR3 here is CASSAGGGSPLHF. The CDR3 nucleotides read TGTGCCAGCAGCGCCGGGGGGGGTTCACCCCTCCACTTT.

V usage is TRBV4-3 and J usage is TRBJ1-1; 7 nucleotides align to TRBD1. V was pared by 0 bases and J by 11 bases, with 12 bases of the junction left unmatched. In germline, CDR1 is LGHNA, CDR2 YSLEER. This CDR3 region has 15 residues. The CDR3 region is CASSQDKDRLRAAFF. CDR3 in DNA: TGCGCCAGCAGCCAAGATAAGGACAGGCTGAGGGCTGCTTTCTTT.

The chain couples TRBV23-1 to TRBJ2-7, with D possibly TRBD1 on 5 matching bases. TRBV23-1 belongs to the ORF category, with a function that is uncertain. Trimming stripped 8 bases from V and 1 base from J, with 18 bases between. The CDR3 is made up of 15 amino acids. The CDR3 sequence is CASGKIQDTSYEQYF. CDR3 sequence (DNA): TGCGCCAGCGGAAAAATACAGGACACGTCCTACGAGCAGTACTTC.

The chain joins TRBV4-1 to TRBJ1-2; no clear D gene. The CDR3 runs to 13 residues. The germline V gene encodes CDR1 MGHRA and CDR2 YSYEKL. The germline V and J ends were trimmed by 1 base and 2 bases, with 5 bases remaining between them. CDR3 sequence (DNA): TGCGCCAGCAGCCAAGGGCAGAACTATGGCTACACCTTC. Amino acids: CASSQGQNYGYTF.

The chain is built from TRBV6-1 and TRBJ2-7, with 7 bases fitting TRBD1. Germline V CDR1 and CDR2: MNHNS, SASEGT. The trim removed 5 bases at V and 1 base at J, leaving 5 bases unmatched. CDR3 length: 14 residues. The CDR3 region is CASSRAGGSYEQYF. The DNA of the CDR3 is TGTGCCAGCAGTCGGGCAGGGGGTTCCTACGAGCAGTACTTC.

The rearrangement uses TRBV2 and TRBJ1-1, with 8 positions matching TRBD1. The CDR3 contains 15 residues. Germline V lookup: CDR1 SNHLY, CDR2 FYNNEI. V was pared by 3 bases and J by 2 bases, with 5 bases of the junction left unmatched. The CDR3 reads CASSDGQGLNTEAFF. The CDR3, as DNA: TGTGCCAGCAGTGACGGACAGGGCTTAAACACTGAAGCTTTCTTT.

The chain has TRBV28 and TRBJ2-3; D is uncertain. Deletions cut 5 bases from V and 9 bases from J, with 6 bases between. This CDR3 is 10 amino acids long. The germline V gene encodes CDR1 MDHEN and CDR2 SYDVKM. The CDR3 nucleotides read TGTGCCAGCAGTCTAACGACGCAGTATTTT. Translated: CASSLTTQYF. Looking up the rest from reference TRBV28 and TRBJ2-3 gives the full variable domain: DVKVTQSSRYLVKRTGEKVFLECVQDMDHENMFWYRQDPGLGLRLIYFSYDVKMKEKGDIPEGYSVSREKKERFSLILESASTNQTSMYLCASSLTTQYFGPGTRLTVL.

The chain carries TRBV4-2 and TRBJ2-5; the D gene could be TRBD1 or TRBD2 (6 bases each). V gave up 3 bases and J gave up 3 bases, with 14 bases separating them. The length of the CDR3 is 15 residues. CDR1 and CDR2 (germline): LGHNA, YNFKEQ. CDR3 residues: CASSHPGGGKETQYF. The CDR3 DNA is TGTGCCAGCAGCCATCCCGGGGGCGGAAAAGAGACCCAGTACTTC.

This chain links TRBV12-2 with TRBJ2-1; no check of the table's D call, TRBD2, against the DNA was made. TRBV12-2 is an annotated pseudogene. The CDR3 runs to 15 residues. As DNA, the CDR3 is TGTGCAAGTCGCTTAAGGCGGGACTCCTACAATGAGCAGTTCTTC. It translates to CASRLRRDSYNEQFF.

This chain joins TRBV6-1 and TRBJ2-7; D is unclear. The CDR3 extends over 14 amino acids. The ends were cut back, 6 bases at V and 2 bases at J, with 14 bases in the middle. In germline, CDR1 is MNHNS, CDR2 SASEGT. Here the CDR3 DNA reads TGTGCCAGCAGGTCGGCGGCGAATACCTACGAGCAGTACTTC. It yields the protein CASRSAANTYEQYF.